A single T cell receptor (beta chain) is shown here with its context. Antigen specificity is unknown. Sequenced by immunoSEQ multiplex PCR; TCRdb stores in-frame clones only, minus some. The table records some 7,500 clones, around four fifths of them present only once. From germline, CDR1 is SNHLY and CDR2 FYNNEI. CDR3 length equals 15 residues. Trimming cost V 4 bases and J 7 bases; bases outside gene matches: 6. In every patient, relapse followed autologous stem cell transplantation, while exposure to brentuximab vedotin differed. Investigators isolated CD4+ T cells from thawed PBMCs through magnetic negative selection. Complete response, partial response or progressive disease was recorded as best response. The sample belongs to a study of PD-1 blockade in classical Hodgkin lymphoma. Overall study findings and caveats: Complete responders entered with baseline diversity on par with newly diagnosed patients, the results showed. Patients who initiated nivolumab within 1 year of ASCT were excluded.

J is TRBJ1-5 and V is TRBV2, with 11 bases fitting TRBD1. The sample here was CD4+ T cells from blood, taken at baseline. The sequence was collected from a human donor with classical Hodgkin lymphoma. CDR3 protein: CASSGTGGSRQPQHF. The CDR3 nucleotides read TGTGCCAGCAGTGGGACAGGGGGCTCTAGACAGCCCCAGCATTTT.